This T cell receptor (beta chain) appears in the sequencing data of a study of T cells in Graves' hyperthyroidism and ophthalmopathy. Across the study: At the time of initial diagnosis and before any treatment, peripheral blood was collected.

A Clinical Activity Score of at least 3, a NOSPECS grade of at least 4 and a duration under 3 months were recorded in the ophthalmopathy patients. Diagnoses were made from clinical symptoms, serum measures (thyroxine and TRAb), thyroid ultrasound and orbital computed tomography. RNA transcripts were the template for amplifying TCR beta CDR3 regions. The HTBI set primed first-round TCR CDR3 RT-PCR. A single record per CDR3 protein comes from TCRdb applying MiXCR to the multiplex PCR reads. The sample shows approximately 300,000 distinct CDR3 sequences, about a sixth of them seen only once. Sequenced sample: blood. This TCR derives from a woman between 55 and 75 years old with Graves' ophthalmopathy.

CDR3 bases: TGCGCCAGCAGCGCCGGGGGCACCGGGGAGCTGTTTTTT. Protein product: CASSAGGTGELFF. The V gene is TRBV10-1, the J gene TRBJ2-2; weak D call: TRBD2 (6 bases). The CDR3 is 13 residues long. The germline gives CDR1 WNHNN, CDR2 SYGVQD (reference sequence). The V and J ends lost 6 bases and 4 bases respectively, with 9 bases between them.